This entry lists 5 T cell receptor beta chains sequenced from one sample in a study of T-cell memory formation after mild COVID-19. From the 5' RACE reads, TCRdb called clonotypes with MiXCR, one entry per CDR3 protein. The sample has hundreds of thousands of distinct CDR3 sequences; around 17% are singletons. Specimen: PBMCs or a T cell subset sorted from them (not recorded which). All receptors come from an adult woman who had mild COVID-19 (a few samples of this study predate the infection). Cell type and time point are not known.

The rearrangement joins TRBV7-2 to TRBJ2-2; 8 nucleotides match TRBD2. CDR1 and CDR2 from the germline V gene are SGHTA and FQGNSA. Trimming cost V 8 bases and J 4 bases; bases outside gene matches: 9. This CDR3 comprises 15 residues. The DNA of the CDR3 is TGTGCCAGCCCGGGGGGGGGTTCGATCACCGGGGAGCTGTTTTTT. It encodes CASPGGGSITGELFF.

This clonotype was counted between two and nine times. The J gene is TRBJ2-5, the V gene TRBV5-1, with 12 bases aligning to TRBD2. The CDR3 sequence is 18 residues long. V dropped 1 base and J dropped 0; count of bases not matched to a gene: 7. CDR1 is SGHRS, CDR2 YFSETQ, per germline. As DNA, the CDR3 is TGCGCCAGCAGCTTGAGCCTTCGGACTAGCGGGAACCAAGAGACCCAGTACTTC. Protein sequence: CASSLSLRTSGNQETQYF.

This clonotype appeared a few times. This rearrangement joins TRBV4-2 to TRBJ2-7, with 9 bases fitting TRBD2. The CDR3 contains 21 residues. Germline trimming cut 1 base from V and 5 bases from J; bases unmatched to any gene: 24. Germline V gives CDR1 LGHNA, CDR2 YNFKEQ. The CDR3 loop reads CASSQVGPPAGGLRVGNEQYF. In DNA, the CDR3 is TGTGCCAGCAGCCAAGTCGGGCCCCCAGCGGGAGGCCTAAGGGTAGGGAACGAGCAGTACTTC.

This clonotype was counted at least ten times. This chain uses TRBV12-3 or TRBV12-4 with TRBJ2-3; D unclear. V lost 3 bases and J 1 base, leaving 14 bases between the germline ends. CDR3 size: 16 residues. Here the CDR3 reads CASSFRLVFGTDTQYF. The CDR3 bases are TGTGCCAGCAGTTTCCGGCTAGTGTTCGGCACAGATACGCAGTATTTT.

This clonotype has more than one count but fewer than ten. The rearrangement joins TRBV4-1 to TRBJ2-5; tentative D call: TRBD2 (6 bases). The CDR3 has 12 residues. CDR1 is MGHRA, CDR2 YSYEKL, per germline. Trimming stripped 5 bases from V and 5 bases from J, with 9 bases between. The CDR3 coding sequence is TGCGCCAGCAGCGGGGCGGGGGAGACCCAGTACTTC. It encodes CASSGAGETQYF.